This T cell receptor beta chain was found in a study of blood T cell repertoires in COVID-19. As for the study in general: Whether acute or convalescent, the COVID-19 samples came from the United States, Italy and Spain. The analysed material was cDNA or gDNA that came from T cells, B-cell-depleted T cells, or PBMCs.

In the study's own analysis: Amplified reference gene primers provided the basis for estimating nucleated cell counts. Libraries were prepared by immunoSEQ multiplex PCR; TCRdb keeps only in-frame clonotypes and omits some of them. From that table come the V and J calls and clone size; the DNA was used to work out D and trimming. Among 150,000 to 200,000 clones listed, more than 60% were seen once. Per the germline V gene, CDR1 is LGHDT and CDR2 is YNNKEL (reference sequence). There are 13 residues in the CDR3. Trimming removed 7 bases at V and 5 bases at J, with 11 bases between. This chain uses TRBV3-1 (or the pseudogene TRBV3-2) with TRBJ2-2; a weak D match, TRBD1 (5 bases). The source material was peripheral blood. The sequence was obtained from a man aged 70 or older with acute or convalescent COVID-19. CDR3 nucleotide sequence: TGTGCCAGCACTGGCAGGGAAACCGGGGAGCTGTTTTTT. It translates to CASTGRETGELFF.